Listed here are 13 T cell receptor beta chains from one sample, sequenced in a study of cytomegalovirus exposure and HLA in healthy donors. Some clones are missing from TCRdb's copy, which holds only in-frame ones; the method was immunoSEQ multiplex PCR. The data show 150,000 to 200,000 clones, about 85% seen once. The sequenced sample was PBMCs. The receptors stem from a young man in good health and CMV-seropositive.

This chain links TRBV19 with TRBJ2-2; 7 nucleotides align to TRBD1. Germline CDR1 is LNHDA and CDR2 is SQIVND (reference sequence). V was clipped by 5 bases and J by 6 bases; unmatched bases: 6. The CDR3 loop spans 14 amino acids. In DNA form, the CDR3 reads TGTGCCAGTAGTGAACAGGGGATTGCCGGGGAGCTGTTTTTT. It translates to CASSEQGIAGELFF.

The chain has TRBV6-5 and TRBJ2-1; D perhaps matches TRBD1 (6 bases). The CDR3 extends over 14 amino acids. Trimming pared 8 bases from V and 0 bases from J, leaving 11 bases between. Per germline, CDR1 MNHEY and CDR2 SVGAGI. The CDR3 nucleotides read TGTGCCAGCGGGGACATCGGCTCCTACAATGAGCAGTTCTTC. Its protein product is CASGDIGSYNEQFF.

The rearrangement uses TRBV5-1 and TRBJ2-4, with 7 bases lining up with TRBD1. Germline CDR1 reads SGHRS; CDR2 reads YFSETQ. The CDR3 spans 16 residues. Trimming removed 4 bases from V and 4 bases from J; junction bases left unmatched: 11. This chain's CDR3 is CASSLDIDRVKNIQYF. CDR3 DNA sequence: TGCGCCAGCAGCCTTGACATTGACAGGGTTAAAAACATTCAGTACTTC.

This chain links TRBV28 with TRBJ2-5, with D maybe TRBD1 (6 bases). V was cut by 4 bases and J by 0 bases, with 12 bases left in between. The CDR3 sequence is 15 residues long. Germline V gene lookup returns CDR1 MDHEN and CDR2 SYDVKM. CDR3 nucleotide sequence: TGTGCCAGCAGTTACCTACAGGGAAACCAAGAGACCCAGTACTTC. Its protein product is CASSYLQGNQETQYF.

The V and J genes are TRBV9 and TRBJ2-3; perhaps TRBD1 as D (6 bases). V lost 1 base and J lost 2, with 11 bases in between. This CDR3 is 15 amino acids long. Germline CDR1 SGDLS, CDR2 YYNGEE. The CDR3 nucleotides are TGTGCCAGCAGCGTAAGAGGACAGAACACAGATACGCAGTATTTT. It yields the protein CASSVRGQNTDTQYF.

The V and J genes are TRBV7-9 and TRBJ2-2; no reliable D call. Germline CDR1 is SEHNR and CDR2 is FQNEAQ (reference sequence). The ends were cut back, 6 bases at V and 6 bases at J, with 11 bases in the middle. CDR3 length: 13 amino acids. CDR3 sequence (DNA): TGTGCCAGCAGTCCGGTCGTGTCCGGGGAGCTGTTTTTT. Residues: CASSPVVSGELFF.

This rearrangement joins TRBV4-1 to TRBJ2-7; D may be TRBD2 (7 bases). V lost 4 bases and J lost 1, with 14 bases in between. Germline CDR1 reads MGHRA; CDR2 reads YSYEKL. CDR3 size: 15 residues. CDR3 amino acids: CASSPRGGSSYEQYF. In DNA, the CDR3 is TGCGCCAGCAGCCCAAGGGGGGGCAGTTCCTACGAGCAGTACTTC.

The sample holds a few counts of this clone. The chain uses TRBV28 and TRBJ2-7, with D possibly being TRBD2 (5 bases). This CDR3 has 15 residues. V dropped 3 bases and J dropped 2 bases, with 14 bases sitting between them. Germline V lookup: CDR1 MDHEN, CDR2 SYDVKM. The CDR3 coding sequence is TGTGCCAGCAGTTTCCAGGCCGCCGGGGCCTACGAGCAGTACTTC. Translated, it gives CASSFQAAGAYEQYF.

The chain couples TRBV18 to TRBJ2-6, with no clear D. This CDR3 is 19 amino acids long. Germline assignment: CDR1 KGHSH and CDR2 LQKENI. Trimming took 2 bases from V and 0 from J, leaving 17 bases between them. The chain's CDR3 is CASSPLADPESSGANVLTF. In nucleotides, the CDR3 is TGTGCCAGCTCACCATTGGCAGATCCGGAGAGCTCTGGGGCCAACGTCCTGACTTTC. Combining the CDR3 with reference TRBV18 and TRBJ2-6 gives the whole variable domain NAGVMQNPRHLVRRRGQEARLRCSPMKGHSHVYWYRQLPEEGLKFMVYLQKENIIDESGMPKERFSAEFPKEGPSILRIQQVVRGDSAAYFCASSPLADPESSGANVLTFGAGSRLTVL.

V and J are TRBV10-2 and TRBJ2-5, with TRBD2 identical over 9 bases. The V gene's germline CDR1 is WSHSY and CDR2 SAAADI. After removal of 6 bases from V and 5 bases from J, the junction contained 10 bases not matched to a gene. The CDR3 length is 15 residues. CDR3 loop: CASRYTIAGDETQYF. The DNA for the CDR3 is TGCGCCAGCAGATACACCATAGCGGGAGACGAGACCCAGTACTTC.

The chain carries TRBV2 and TRBJ2-7; possibly TRBD2 for D (5 bases). This CDR3 is 15 amino acids long. V shed 7 bases and J shed 2 bases, with 18 bases lying between them. CDR1 and CDR2 (germline): SNHLY, FYNNEI. DNA for the CDR3: TGTGCCAGCACCGACGGGCGGGTTTACCCCTACGAGCAGTACTTC. Amino acids: CASTDGRVYPYEQYF. Drawing the rest from reference TRBV2 and TRBJ2-7, the complete variable domain is EPEVTQTPSHQVTQMGQEVILRCVPISNHLYFYWYRQILGQKVEFLVSFYNNEISEKSEIFDDQFSVERPDGSNFTLKIRSTKLEDSAMYFCASTDGRVYPYEQYFGPGTRLTVT.

This chain connects TRBV28 to TRBJ1-1, with D possibly matching TRBD1 (5 bases). The CDR3 is 16 residues long. Germline CDR1 MDHEN, CDR2 SYDVKM. Deletions cut 2 bases from V and 0 bases from J, with 13 bases between. In nucleotides, the CDR3 is TGTGCCAGCAGTTTAGGGGGAGGCACAATGAACACTGAAGCTTTCTTT. It is translated as CASSLGGGTMNTEAFF.

The chain carries TRBV6-6 and TRBJ2-1; TRBD2 aligns across 8 bases. J gave up 5 bases and V 2 bases, and 2 bases lay outside the gene matches. CDR1 and CDR2 from the germline V gene are MNHNY and SVGAGI (reference sequence). The CDR3 has 14 amino acids. CDR3 in amino acids: CASSYGTRDNEQFF. CDR3 sequence (DNA): TGTGCCAGCAGTTACGGGACTAGGGACAATGAGCAGTTCTTC.